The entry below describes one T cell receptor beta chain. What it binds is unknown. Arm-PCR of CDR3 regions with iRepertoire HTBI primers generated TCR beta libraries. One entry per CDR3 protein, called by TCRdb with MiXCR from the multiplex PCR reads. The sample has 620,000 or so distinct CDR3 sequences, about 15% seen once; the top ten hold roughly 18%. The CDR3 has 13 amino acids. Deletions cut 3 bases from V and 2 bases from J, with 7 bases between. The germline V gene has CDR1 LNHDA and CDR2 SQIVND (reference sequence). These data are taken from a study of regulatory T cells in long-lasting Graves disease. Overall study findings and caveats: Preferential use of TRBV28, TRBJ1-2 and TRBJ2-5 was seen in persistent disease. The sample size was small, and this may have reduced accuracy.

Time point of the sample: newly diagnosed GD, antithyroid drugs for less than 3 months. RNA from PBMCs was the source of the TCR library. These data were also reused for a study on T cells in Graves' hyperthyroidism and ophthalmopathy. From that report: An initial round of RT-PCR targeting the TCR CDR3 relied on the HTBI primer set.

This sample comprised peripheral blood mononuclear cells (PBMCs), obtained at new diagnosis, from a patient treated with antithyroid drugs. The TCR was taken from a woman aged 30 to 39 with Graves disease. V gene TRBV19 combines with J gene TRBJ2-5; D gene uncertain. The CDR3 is CASSILSQETQYF. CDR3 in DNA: TGTGCCAGTAGTATTCTGTCGCAAGAGACCCAGTACTTC.